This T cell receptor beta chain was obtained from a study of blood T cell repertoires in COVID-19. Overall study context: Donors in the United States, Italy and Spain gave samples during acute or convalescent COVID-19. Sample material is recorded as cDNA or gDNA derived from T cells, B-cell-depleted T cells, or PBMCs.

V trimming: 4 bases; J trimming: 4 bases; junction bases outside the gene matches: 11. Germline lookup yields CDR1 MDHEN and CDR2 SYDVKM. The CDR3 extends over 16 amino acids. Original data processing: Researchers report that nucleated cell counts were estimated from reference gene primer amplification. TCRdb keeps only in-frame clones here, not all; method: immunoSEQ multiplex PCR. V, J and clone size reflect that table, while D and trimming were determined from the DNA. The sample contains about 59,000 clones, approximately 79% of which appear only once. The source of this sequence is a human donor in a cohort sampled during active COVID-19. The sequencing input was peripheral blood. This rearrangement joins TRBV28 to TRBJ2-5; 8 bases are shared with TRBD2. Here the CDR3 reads CASSSAPGGVGETQYF. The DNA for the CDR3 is TGTGCCAGCAGTTCAGCCCCCGGGGGGGTGGGAGAGACCCAGTACTTC.